The present TCR beta chain was sequenced within a study of human T cells and chemical hapten exposure. About the study: For sensitization, 2% DPC was applied to a 2 cm by 2 cm patch of upper inner arm skin. Doses of diphenylcyclopropenone went to the patients' scalps weekly throughout the approximately 22-week study.

This clonotype has at least ten counts. Its antigen is unidentified. Unique molecular identifiers were attached to individual cDNA molecules within the library. TCRdb passed the RACE reads through MiXCR, listing each CDR3 protein once. The profile shows roughly 84,000 distinct CDR3 sequences, about 10% of them singletons. Time point indicated: patch test 3, about 24 weeks after DPC sensitization. As for treatment: therapeutic diphenylcyclopropenone sensitization with weekly scalp DPC. Study results and caveats: Expanded TCR counts at PT1 went up together with patch test score, a positive correlation.

The sequencing here drew on whole blood, taken in connection with sensitization to the hapten diphenylcyclopropenone (DPC). This clonotype was obtained from a woman between 50 and 59 years old with alopecia areata. Some clones in this sample may be carry-over from other donors' samples.

The CDR3 protein is CASSTPPGELFF. The CDR3 coding sequence is TGTGCCAGCAGTACTCCCCCCGGGGAGCTGTTTTTT. This chain connects TRBV6-2 or TRBV6-3 to TRBJ2-2; D call uncertain. The CDR3 runs 12 residues. CDR1 is MNHEY, CDR2 SVGEGT, per germline. Trimming shortened V by 5 bases and J by 6 bases, and 7 bases separated the two germline ends.